This is a list of T cell receptor beta chains from one sample in a study of blood T cell repertoires in COVID-19. Clones were sequenced by immunoSEQ multiplex PCR, and TCRdb holds only the in-frame ones, with some missing. The table shows about 42,000 clones, with about 82% occurring only once. Sequencing was performed on peripheral blood. All receptors come from a man aged 70 or older with acute or convalescent COVID-19. Each CDR3 is given with its conserved first and last residue. A D gene is named only where the DNA matches it firmly. Clone size is stated in some rows and not others, as once, few, many or a class when expanded.

16,TRBJ2-2,NA,TRBD2,TRBV6-6,TGTGCCAGCAGCCGACTAGCGGGGGGAAACACCGGGGAGCTGTTTTTT,CASSRLAGGNTGELFF
14,TRBJ1-6,NA,NA,TRBV2,TGTGCCAGCAGTGAAGAGGGGTACCGGAGCCCCCTCCACTTT,CASSEEGYRSPLHF
17,TRBJ2-1,NA,TRBD2,TRBV9,TGTGCCAGCAGCGTAGAGGCGGGGGTAGCGGGATTCTATGAGCAGTTCTTC,CASSVEAGVAGFYEQFF
16,TRBJ2-1,NA,TRBD1,TRBV9,TGTGCCAGCAGCGTACCTAGGACAGGGTCTTTGGATGAGCAGTTCTTC,CASSVPRTGSLDEQFF
13,TRBJ1-2,NA,TRBD1,TRBV7-3,TGTGCCAGCAGCGCGGGGACAGGGCAAGGCTACACCTTC,CASSAGTGQGYTF
13,TRBJ1-2,NA,NA,TRBV12-3/TRBV12-4,TGTGCCAGCAGCTTGGAAGGGGTCTATGGCTACACCTTC,CASSLEGVYGYTF
15,TRBJ2-1,once,TRBD2,TRBV9,TGTGCCAGCAGCGCCGAAGCGGGAGGATTCGATGAGCAGTTCTTC,CASSAEAGGFDEQFF
14,TRBJ1-1,few,NA,TRBV7-9,TGTGCCAGCAGCTTTACTCTGGGAGGCACTGAAGCTTTCTTT,CASSFTLGGTEAFF
14,TRBJ1-3,NA,NA,TRBV3-1/TRBV3-2,TGTGCCAGCACCCGGGGGATTGATGGAAACACCATATATTTT,CASTRGIDGNTIYF
14,TRBJ1-4,NA,TRBD1,TRBV6-2/TRBV6-3,TGTGCCAGCAGTTTGAACAGGGGTGTTGAAAAACTGTTTTTT,CASSLNRGVEKLFF
14,TRBJ2-2,NA,TRBD1,TRBV29-1,TGCAGCGTCGCCCCCGACAGGGTCACCGGGGAGCTGTTTTTT,CSVAPDRVTGELFF
16,TRBJ1-4,NA,NA,TRBV18,TGTGCCAGCTCACCAGAATATGGATCCCGCGGGGAAAAACTGTTTTTT,CASSPEYGSRGEKLFF
13,TRBJ1-5,NA,NA,TRBV18,TGTGCCAGCTCACCAGGAGCGGATCAGCCCCAGCATTTT,CASSPGADQPQHF
17,TRBJ2-1,NA,TRBD2,TRBV4-2,TGTGCCAGCAGCCCAGGGACTAGCGGGGGGGGGTTCAATGAGCAGTTCTTC,CASSPGTSGGGFNEQFF
14,TRBJ2-5,NA,TRBD2,TRBV20-1,TGCAGTGCTAGTTTAGCGGGGCTCCAAGAGACCCAGTACTTC,CSASLAGLQETQYF
15,TRBJ2-2,NA,NA,TRBV6-2/TRBV6-3,TGTGCCAGCAGTTACTCGAATGACTACACCGGGGAGCTGTTTTTT,CASSYSNDYTGELFF
14,TRBJ2-7,NA,TRBD2,TRBV11-3,TGTGCCAGCAGCCCTAGCGGGAGATCCTACGAGCAGTACTTC,CASSPSGRSYEQYF
13,TRBJ2-7,NA,NA,TRBV11-3,TGTGCCAGCAGCTTAGATGGGCAGAACGAGCAGTACTTC,CASSLDGQNEQYF
15,TRBJ1-4,NA,NA,TRBV24-1,TGTGCCACCAGTGACCCGGACAGATATAATGAAAAACTGTTTTTT,CATSDPDRYNEKLFF
14,TRBJ1-2,NA,NA,TRBV29-1,TGCAGCGTTGAGCCAGTGGAGGGTTCCTATGGCTACACCTTC,CSVEPVEGSYGYTF
12,TRBJ2-7,NA,NA,TRBV18,TGTGCCAGCTCGAGACAGGTCGTCGAGCAGTACTTC,CASSRQVVEQYF
14,TRBJ1-6,NA,NA,TRBV9,TGTGCCAGCAGTCAGGGTTACTATAATTCACCCCTCCACTTT,CASSQGYYNSPLHF
14,TRBJ1-2,NA,NA,TRBV6-5,TGTGCCAGCAGTTACTTAGACGACCCGGGGGGCTACACCTTC,CASSYLDDPGGYTF
13,TRBJ1-1,NA,NA,TRBV28,TGTGCCAGCAGTAAGGACACGTCGAGTGAAGCTTTCTTT,CASSKDTSSEAFF
16,TRBJ2-2,few,TRBD2,TRBV5-4,TGTGCCAGCAGCCGCGGCGGCGGGAGTGTCTCCGGGGAGCTGTTTTTT,CASSRGGGSVSGELFF
17,TRBJ1-1,NA,TRBD1,TRBV30,TGTGCCTGGCTTAGTGGCCGCACAGGGGGGCTGCCCACTGAAGCTTTCTTT,CAWLSGRTGGLPTEAFF
15,TRBJ1-2,NA,NA,TRBV5-1,TGCGCCAGCAGCTTGGAGCCAGGGGCCCCTGGGGGCTACACCTTC,CASSLEPGAPGGYTF
14,TRBJ1-1,NA,TRBD1,TRBV5-6,TGTGCCAGCAGCTTTACAGGGGGGGACACTGAAGCTTTCTTT,CASSFTGGDTEAFF
15,TRBJ2-7,NA,NA,TRBV15,TGTGCCACCAGCGCCCAGAGGTCCGGGGGGCACGAGCAGTACTTC,CATSAQRSGGHEQYF
13,TRBJ1-1,NA,NA,TRBV19,TGTGCCAGTAGTATCTCCCTGAACACTGAAGCTTTCTTT,CASSISLNTEAFF
14,TRBJ1-1,NA,TRBD1,TRBV24-1,TGTGCCACCAGAGAGACAGGACAGGGGGCTAAAGCTTTCTTT,CATRETGQGAKAFF
19,TRBJ2-1,NA,TRBD2,TRBV9,TGTGCCAGCAGCGTGGAAGGGCAGGGAGGGGAATTTAGTTACAATGAGCAGTTCTTC,CASSVEGQGGEFSYNEQFF
16,TRBJ1-3,NA,TRBD1,TRBV7-9,TGTGCCAGCAGCTTATTACAGGGGGCCTCTGGAAACACCATATATTTT,CASSLLQGASGNTIYF
14,TRBJ1-6,NA,NA,TRBV5-6,TGTGCCAGCAGCTTGGACAGGGTCAATTCACCCCTCCACTTT,CASSLDRVNSPLHF
16,TRBJ2-1,NA,TRBD2,TRBV7-2,TGTGCCAGCAGCTTAGAGAGCGGGGGATTCTACAATGAGCAGTTCTTC,CASSLESGGFYNEQFF
13,TRBJ1-2,NA,NA,TRBV9,TGTGCCAGCAGCGTCGGGACAAACTATGGCTACACCTTC,CASSVGTNYGYTF
12,TRBJ2-7,NA,NA,TRBV5-1,TGCGCCAGCAGCTTGTACATCCACGAGCAGTACTTC,CASSLYIHEQYF
14,TRBJ1-2,NA,TRBD1,TRBV5-1,TGCGCCAGCAGCTTATCCGGGACAGCTGGAGGCTACACCTTC,CASSLSGTAGGYTF
12,TRBJ1-3,once,NA,TRBV18,TGTGCCAGCTCACCAAGGACTGACACCATATATTTT,CASSPRTDTIYF
13,TRBJ2-7,NA,NA,TRBV7-9,TGTGCCAGCAGCTTCCTGAGGGGGGGCGAGCAGTACTTC,CASSFLRGGEQYF
14,TRBJ2-5,NA,NA,TRBV5-5,TGTGCCAGCAGCGGAACGACAACCCAAGAGACCCAGTACTTC,CASSGTTTQETQYF
15,TRBJ2-4,NA,TRBD2,TRBV5-4,TGTGCCAGCAGCTCTAGCCGGGAGGGCCGTAACATTCAGTACTTC,CASSSSREGRNIQYF
14,TRBJ2-7,NA,TRBD1,TRBV4-1,TGCGCCAGCAGCCTTCGACAGGGTGCTAACGAGCAGTACTTC,CASSLRQGANEQYF
13,TRBJ1-1,NA,TRBD1,TRBV11-2,TGTGCCAGCAGTTGGCAGGGGGACACTGAAGCTTTCTTT,CASSWQGDTEAFF
12,TRBJ2-7,NA,NA,TRBV3-1/TRBV3-2,TGTGCCAGCAGCCTCGCCACCGGCGAGCAGTACTTC,CASSLATGEQYF
19,TRBJ2-1,NA,TRBD2,TRBV9,TGTGCCAGCAGCGTAGTTCCTAGCGGGAGGCCCAGCTCCTACAATGAGCAGTTCTTC,CASSVVPSGRPSSYNEQFF
16,TRBJ2-2,NA,TRBD1,TRBV7-2,TGTGCCAGCAGCTGGGGAGACAGGGGGGTCTCCGGGGAGCTGTTTTTT,CASSWGDRGVSGELFF
14,TRBJ2-5,NA,TRBD1,TRBV7-9,TGTGCCAGCAGCTTTACAGGGGTGGGGGAGACCCAGTACTTC,CASSFTGVGETQYF
16,TRBJ2-3,NA,NA,TRBV11-2,TGTGCCAGCAGCCCAGCTGGCAGGGGGGTCACAGATACGCAGTATTTT,CASSPAGRGVTDTQYF
15,TRBJ1-2,NA,TRBD1,TRBV6-5,TGTGCCAGCAGTCACGACAGGGGCCCTTTTAGGGGCTACACCTTC,CASSHDRGPFRGYTF
15,TRBJ2-3,NA,TRBD2,TRBV11-2,TGTGCCAGCAGCTCACTAAGCGGGGGAACAGATACGCAGTATTTT,CASSSLSGGTDTQYF
14,TRBJ1-2,NA,NA,TRBV7-2,TGTGCCAGCAGCTTAGATCCGGTCCTCTATGGCTACACCTTC,CASSLDPVLYGYTF
14,TRBJ1-3,NA,NA,TRBV5-1,TGCGCCAGCAGCCCAGGGAACTCTGGAAACACCATATATTTT,CASSPGNSGNTIYF
16,TRBJ1-5,NA,NA,TRBV10-3,TGTGCCATCAGTGAGGGGGGCAGGCGCAGCAATCAGCCCCAGCATTTT,CAISEGGRRSNQPQHF